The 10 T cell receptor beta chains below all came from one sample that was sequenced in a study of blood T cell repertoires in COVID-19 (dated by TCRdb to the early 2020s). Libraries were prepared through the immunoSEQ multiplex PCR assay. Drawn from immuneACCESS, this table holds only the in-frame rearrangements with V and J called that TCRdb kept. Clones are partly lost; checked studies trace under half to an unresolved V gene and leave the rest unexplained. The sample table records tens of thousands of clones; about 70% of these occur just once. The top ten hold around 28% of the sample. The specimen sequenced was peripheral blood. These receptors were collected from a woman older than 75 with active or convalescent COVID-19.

In DNA form, the CDR3 reads TGTGCCAGCAGCCAACCGGGACAGGGGAATTCACCCCTCCACTTT. Amino acids: CASSQPGQGNSPLHF. The gene calls are TRBV11-2 and TRBJ1-6; 10 bases fit TRBD1. The germline CDR1 and CDR2 sequences are SGHAT and FQNNGV. V lost 5 bases and J lost 7; bases outside the gene matches: 5. The CDR3 length is 15 residues.

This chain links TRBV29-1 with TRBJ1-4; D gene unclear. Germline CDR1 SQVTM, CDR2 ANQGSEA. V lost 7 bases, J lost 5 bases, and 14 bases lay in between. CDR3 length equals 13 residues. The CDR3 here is CSAESGLNEKLFF. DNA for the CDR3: TGCAGCGCCGAGTCGGGATTGAATGAAAAACTGTTTTTT.

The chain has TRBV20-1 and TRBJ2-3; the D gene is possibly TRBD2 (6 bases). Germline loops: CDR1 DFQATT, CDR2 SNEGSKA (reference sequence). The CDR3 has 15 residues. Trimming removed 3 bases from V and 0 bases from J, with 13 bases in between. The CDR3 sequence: CSASPGRGSTDTQYF. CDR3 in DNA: TGCAGTGCTAGTCCAGGACGGGGGAGCACAGATACGCAGTATTTT.

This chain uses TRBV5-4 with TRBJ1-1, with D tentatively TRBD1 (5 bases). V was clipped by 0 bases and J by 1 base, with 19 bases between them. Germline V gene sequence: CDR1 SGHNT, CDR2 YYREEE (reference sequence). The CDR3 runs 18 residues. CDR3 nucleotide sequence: TGTGCCAGCAGCTTGGCATGGGACTCCACGGGGTGGAACACTGAAGCTTTCTTT. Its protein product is CASSLAWDSTGWNTEAFF.

The CDR3 DNA reads TGTGCCAGCAGCTTAGCGCCAGGTGGGGAAAAACTGTTTTTT. Translating gives CASSLAPGGEKLFF. The V gene is TRBV7-2, the J gene TRBJ1-4; no definite D call. V gave up 0 bases and J gave up 8 bases, with 10 bases separating them. CDR3 size: 14 residues. Germline CDR1 SGHTA, CDR2 FQGNSA.

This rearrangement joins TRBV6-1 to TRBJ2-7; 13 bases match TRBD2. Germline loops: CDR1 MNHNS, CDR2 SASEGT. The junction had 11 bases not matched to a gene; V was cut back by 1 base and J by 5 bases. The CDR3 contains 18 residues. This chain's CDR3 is CASSEVWRTSGGSDEQYF. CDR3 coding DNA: TGTGCCAGCAGTGAAGTTTGGAGGACTAGCGGGGGAAGCGACGAGCAGTACTTC.

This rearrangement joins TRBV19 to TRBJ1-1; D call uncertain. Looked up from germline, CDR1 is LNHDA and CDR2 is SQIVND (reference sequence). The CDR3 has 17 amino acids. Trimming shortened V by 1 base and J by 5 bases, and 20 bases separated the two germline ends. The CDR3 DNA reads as TGTGCCAGTAGTATAGTTGCCGCTTCGGGATGGGATACTGAAGCTTTCTTT. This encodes CASSIVAASGWDTEAFF.

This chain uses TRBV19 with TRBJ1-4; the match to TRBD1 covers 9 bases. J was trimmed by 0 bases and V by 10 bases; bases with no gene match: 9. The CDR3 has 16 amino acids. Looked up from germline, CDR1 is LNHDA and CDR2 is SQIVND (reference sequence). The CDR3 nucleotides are TGTGCCACCGCGGGACAGGGACTTGCAACTAATGAAAAACTGTTTTTT. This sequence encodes CATAGQGLATNEKLFF. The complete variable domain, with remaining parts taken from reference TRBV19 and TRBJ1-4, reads DGGITQSPKYLFRKEGQNVTLSCEQNLNHDAMYWYRQDPGQGLRLIYYSQIVNDFQKGDIAEGYSVSREKKESFPLTVTSAQKNPTAFYLCATAGQGLATNEKLFFGSGTQLSVL.

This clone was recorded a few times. CDR3 nucleotides: TGTGCCAGCTCACCACCGGACAACTACTTCTATGGCTACACCTTC. Its protein product is CASSPPDNYFYGYTF. The chain employs TRBV18 and TRBJ1-2; tentative D call: TRBD1 (5 bases). V dropped 0 bases and J dropped 4 bases, with 12 bases sitting between them. This CDR3 comprises 15 residues. Germline V gene data show CDR1 as KGHSH and CDR2 as LQKENI.

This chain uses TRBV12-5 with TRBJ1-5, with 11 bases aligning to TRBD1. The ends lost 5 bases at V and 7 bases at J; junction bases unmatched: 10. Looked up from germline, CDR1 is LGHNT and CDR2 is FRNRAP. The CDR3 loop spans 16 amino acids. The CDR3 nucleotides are TGTGCTAGTGGTCCGCCCGGACAGGGGGCGAGACAGCCCCAGCATTTT. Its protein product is CASGPPGQGARQPQHF. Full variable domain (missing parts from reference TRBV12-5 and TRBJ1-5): DARVTQTPRHKVTEMGQEVTMRCQPILGHNTVFWYRQTMMQGLELLAYFRNRAPLDDSGMPKDRFSAEMPDATLATLKIQPSEPRDSAVYFCASGPPGQGARQPQHFGDGTRLSIL.